This T cell receptor beta chain appears in the sequencing data of a study of blood T cell repertoires in COVID-19. J was trimmed by 4 bases and V by 1 base; bases with no gene match: 3. Germline assignment: CDR1 LNHDA and CDR2 SQIVND (reference sequence). This CDR3 has 17 amino acids. In the authors' methods: How many nucleated cells were present was estimated from reference gene primer amplification. Sequenced by immunoSEQ multiplex PCR; TCRdb stores in-frame clones only, minus some. For V, J and clone size, that table is used; D and trimming come from the DNA. The sample gives under 150,000 clones, about 85% of which show up once; under 3% is in the top ten.

The chain couples TRBV19 to TRBJ2-1; 14 positions match TRBD2. The sample consisted of peripheral blood. The TCR originated in a woman between 35 and 50 years old with active or convalescent COVID-19. The CDR3 region is CASSIVRTSGGYNEQFF. DNA for the CDR3: TGTGCCAGTAGTATAGTACGGACTAGCGGGGGGTACAATGAGCAGTTCTTC.